One sample yielded the 17 T cell receptor beta chains listed below, sequenced in a study of shared clonotypes between healthy human individuals. The assay was immunoSEQ multiplex PCR, and TCRdb's table has in-frame clones only and misses some. The repertoire consists of about 490,000 clones, with about 79% occurring once and the leading ten covering 13%. Input material: PBMCs. All receptors come from a woman aged 40 to 49 in good health. Some clones in this sample may be carry-over from other donors' samples.

The chain couples TRBV29-1 to TRBJ2-3; D is ambiguous. The CDR3 consists of 10 residues. Trimming removed 6 bases from V and 2 bases from J, with 3 bases in between. Germline CDR1 and CDR2: SQVTM and ANQGSEA. The CDR3 here is CSVPTDTQYF. CDR3 in DNA: TGCAGCGTCCCCACAGATACGCAGTATTTT.

V is TRBV5-1 and J is TRBJ2-5, with TRBD1 identical over 7 bases. The DNA end is a closer match to TRBJ2-7, so the J assignment may be wrong. The germline gives CDR1 SGHRS, CDR2 YFSETQ. This CDR3 has 15 amino acids. DNA of the CDR3: TGCGCCAGCAGCTTGGTAGGGACAGAATACTACGAGCAGTACTTC. Its protein is CASSLVGTEYYEQYF.

This sequence joins TRBV15 and TRBJ1-5, with D hard to call. This CDR3 has 13 amino acids. Germline V CDR1 and CDR2: LNHNV, YYDKDF (reference sequence). V was shortened by 3 bases and J by 3 bases, with 6 bases between the two germline ends. The CDR3 reads CATSSLHNQPQHF. CDR3 coding DNA: TGTGCCACCAGCAGTCTGCACAATCAGCCCCAGCATTTT.

V is TRBV6-1 and J is TRBJ2-3; 10 bases align to TRBD2. Germline-derived CDR1 and CDR2 are MNHNS and SASEGT. V was clipped by 2 bases and J by 6 bases; unmatched bases: 8. CDR3 size: 16 residues. Here the CDR3 reads CASSESSGRLVDTQYF. The CDR3 nucleotides read TGTGCCAGCAGTGAATCTAGCGGGAGATTAGTGGATACGCAGTATTTT.

The V call is TRBV4-1, the J call TRBJ2-7, with 10 bases lining up with TRBD1. Germline lookup yields CDR1 MGHRA and CDR2 YSYEKL. V shed 4 bases, J shed 3 bases, and the junction held 6 bases outside the gene matches. The CDR3 consists of 15 residues. CDR3 sequence (DNA): TGCGCCAGCAGCCGAGGGACAGGGGTGGGCTACGAGCAGTACTTC. This codes for CASSRGTGVGYEQYF.

The chain couples TRBV25-1 to TRBJ2-2; D gene ambiguous. The end of the DNA aligns better with TRBJ1-3, so the J call may be wrong. Germline-derived CDR1 and CDR2 are MGHDK and SYGVNS. This CDR3 spans 14 amino acids. CDR3 nucleotide sequence: TGTGCCAGCAGTGAATGGGATCTTGGAAACACCATATATTTT. Residues: CASSEWDLGNTIYF.

This clone occurred a few times. This chain joins TRBV7-9 and TRBJ2-1, with 8 positions matching TRBD2. There are 17 residues in the CDR3. V gave up 0 bases and J gave up 4 bases; unmatched junction bases: 8. Germline-derived CDR1 and CDR2 are SEHNR and FQNEAQ (reference sequence). The CDR3 here is CASSLAGGLDLYNEQFF. The CDR3 nucleotides are TGTGCCAGCAGCTTAGCAGGGGGACTAGATTTATACAATGAGCAGTTCTTC.

This clone was recorded many times. The rearrangement joins TRBV23-1 to TRBJ2-7; the D is unclear. TRBV23-1 is known as an ORF, though its function is uncertain. V was pared by 3 bases and J by 3 bases, with 9 bases between. The CDR3 contains 13 residues. CDR3 DNA sequence: TGCGCCAGCAGTCATCACAATTTCTACGAGCAGTACTTC. Translated: CASSHHNFYEQYF.

The chain carries TRBV7-9 and TRBJ2-3; 7 nucleotides line up with TRBD2. Germline V gene sequence: CDR1 SEHNR, CDR2 FQNEAQ (reference sequence). With 5 bases clipped from V and 4 bases from J, the junction kept 12 bases outside the gene matches. CDR3 length: 16 amino acids. The CDR3 sequence: CASSPPGGRVSDTQYF. CDR3 nucleotides: TGTGCCAGCAGCCCTCCGGGTGGGAGGGTATCAGATACGCAGTATTTT.

This clone was observed a handful of times. The chain recombines TRBV27 with TRBJ1-2; D gene unclear. Germline CDR1 is MNHEY and CDR2 is SMNVEV (reference sequence). The CDR3 consists of 15 residues. Between the trimmed V and J ends, which lost 2 bases and 3 bases, there was a span of 13 bases. The CDR3 sequence: CASSLTPPMDYGYTF. The CDR3 DNA is TGTGCCAGCAGTTTAACCCCCCCCATGGACTATGGCTACACCTTC.

This clone has a single count. The gene calls are TRBV29-1 and TRBJ2-2; no definite D call. The CDR3 is 12 residues long. The ends were cut back, 4 bases at V and 5 bases at J, with 8 bases in the middle. CDR1 is SQVTM and CDR2 is ANQGSEA in the germline V gene. CDR3 amino acids: CSVAGGTGELFF. The DNA for the CDR3 is TGCAGCGTTGCGGGTGGGACCGGGGAGCTGTTTTTT.

The CDR3, as DNA: TGTGCCAGCAGCTTCTCCGGGACTCCGAACAATGAGCAGTTCTTC. Encoded protein: CASSFSGTPNNEQFF. The chain has TRBV9 and TRBJ2-1; maybe TRBD2 (6 bases). The length of the CDR3 is 15 residues. The germline V gene has CDR1 SGDLS and CDR2 YYNGEE. Trimming took 4 bases from V and 5 from J, leaving 16 bases between them.

Concerning this clone: Being one base from a much bigger clone, this may be a read error. The same CDR3 arises from other DNA sequences in this sample as well. CDR3 region: CASSFLASGLSYEQYF. CDR3 nucleotide sequence: TGTGCCAGCAGTTTTCTGGCTAGTGGGCTCTCCTACGAGCAGTACTTC. The chain joins TRBV27 to TRBJ2-7; D ambiguous. V lost 3 bases to trimming and J lost 0 bases, with 15 bases between them. The germline V gene has CDR1 MNHEY and CDR2 SMNVEV (reference sequence). The CDR3 is made up of 16 amino acids.

The V gene is TRBV28, the J gene TRBJ1-4; D uncertain. CDR3 length: 13 residues. The germline V gene encodes CDR1 MDHEN and CDR2 SYDVKM. V was cut by 6 bases and J by 1 base, with 6 bases left in between. This CDR3 reads CASSTLTNEKLFF. The CDR3 nucleotides are TGTGCCAGCAGCACCCTAACTAATGAAAAACTGTTTTTT.

The chain links TRBV19 to TRBJ1-1; D ambiguous. This CDR3 has 12 residues. V was cut by 2 bases and J by 7 bases, with 8 bases left in between. Germline CDR1 LNHDA, CDR2 SQIVND (reference sequence). The CDR3, as DNA: TGTGCCAGTAGTATATTGTCGGGTGAAGCTTTCTTT. Its protein is CASSILSGEAFF. Filled out from reference TRBV19 and TRBJ1-1, the complete variable domain reads DGGITQSPKYLFRKEGQNVTLSCEQNLNHDAMYWYRQDPGQGLRLIYYSQIVNDFQKGDIAEGYSVSREKKESFPLTVTSAQKNPTAFYLCASSILSGEAFFGQGTRLTVV.

V and J are TRBV30 and TRBJ2-5; the D gene is possibly TRBD1 (6 bases). The CDR3 extends over 13 amino acids. Germline CDR1 GTSNPN, CDR2 SVGIG (reference sequence). Between the trimmed V and J ends, which lost 2 bases and 8 bases, there was a span of 15 bases. In nucleotides, the CDR3 is TGTGCCTGGAGTTTGACAGGAGTAGTCACCCAGTACTTC. Amino acid sequence: CAWSLTGVVTQYF.

The genes are TRBV19 and TRBJ2-2; D remains ambiguous. The CDR3 covers 16 residues. The germline CDR1 and CDR2 sequences are LNHDA and SQIVND (reference sequence). V lost 5 bases, J lost 5 bases, and 18 bases lay in between. For the CDR3, the DNA is TGTGCCAGTAGTCCTCGACTCGCCATAGAGACCGGGGAGCTGTTTTTT. Translation gives CASSPRLAIETGELFF.